There are a few counts of the clone carrying this TCR beta chain. Its target is unknown. Treatment of the sample: approximately nine-day PBMC culture with coronavirus spike peptide pools or control peptides (ViraFEST assay). In the ViraFEST assay, peptide-pool expansion preceded TCR sequencing of expanded clonotypes. These data come from a study of vaccination and CD4 T cells after COVID-19. On the study more broadly: Overlapping spike peptides served as the stimulus for the cells. These peptides came from SARS-CoV-2 and from the common cold coronaviruses HCoV-NL63, HCoV-OC43 and HCoV-229E. Whole-study findings and limits: Post-vaccination reactive clonotypes (median approximately 38) did not differ significantly from post-infection (approximately 23).

This CDR3 has 15 amino acids. Germline assignment: CDR1 SEHNR and CDR2 FQNEAQ (reference sequence). Trimming stripped 6 bases from V and 0 bases from J, with 15 bases between. Scientists ran DNA taken from cultured CD4+ T cells through the Oncomine TCR Beta short-read assay for sequencing. Genomic DNA was extracted from cultured CD4+ T cells. TCRdb passed the PCR reads through MiXCR, listing each CDR3 protein once. This table holds some 13,000 distinct CDR3 sequences, approximately 60% found once. The material was CD4+ T cells from blood, cultured in vitro, obtained before SARS-CoV-2 vaccination. This receptor was identified in a human donor who had recovered from COVID-19. The chain links TRBV7-9 to TRBJ2-7; maybe TRBD2 (6 bases). The CDR3 protein is CASREAGGGSYEQYF. CDR3 bases: TGTGCCAGCAGGGAAGCGGGCGGCGGCTCCTACGAGCAGTACTTC.